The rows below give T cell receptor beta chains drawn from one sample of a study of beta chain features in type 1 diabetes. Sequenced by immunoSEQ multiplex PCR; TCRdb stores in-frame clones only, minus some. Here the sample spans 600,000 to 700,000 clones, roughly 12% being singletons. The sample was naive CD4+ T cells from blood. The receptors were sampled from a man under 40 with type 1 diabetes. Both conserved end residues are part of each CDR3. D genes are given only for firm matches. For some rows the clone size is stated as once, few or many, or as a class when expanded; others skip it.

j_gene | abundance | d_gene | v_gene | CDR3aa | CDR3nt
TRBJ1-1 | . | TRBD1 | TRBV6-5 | CASSPIETGRTEAFF | TGTGCCAGCAGTCCTATCGAGACAGGGCGAACTGAAGCTTTCTTT
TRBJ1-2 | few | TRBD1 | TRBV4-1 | CASSRPTTGNYGYTF | TGCGCCAGCAGCCGACCCACGACAGGGAACTATGGCTACACCTTC
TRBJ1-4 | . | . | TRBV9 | CASTSTATNEKLFF | TGTGCCAGCACCTCGACAGCAACTAATGAAAAACTGTTTTTT
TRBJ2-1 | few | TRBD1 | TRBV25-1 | CASSVLGQGNMDEQFF | TGTGCCAGCAGTGTACTCGGACAGGGGAATATGGATGAGCAGTTCTTC
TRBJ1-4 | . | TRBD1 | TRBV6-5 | CASNRQGGNEKLFF | TGTGCCAGCAATCGACAGGGCGGGAATGAAAAACTGTTTTTT
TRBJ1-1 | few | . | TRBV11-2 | CASSLVRLSEAFF | TGTGCCAGCAGCTTAGTAAGGCTATCAGAAGCTTTCTTT
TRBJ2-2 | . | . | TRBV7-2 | CASSLNQASNTGELFF | TGTGCCAGCAGCTTAAATCAAGCATCCAACACCGGGGAGCTGTTTTTT
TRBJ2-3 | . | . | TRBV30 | CAWSLSNTDTQYF | TGTGCCTGGAGTCTTTCGAACACAGATACGCAGTATTTT
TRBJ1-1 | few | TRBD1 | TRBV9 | CASSVTYRGTEAFF | TGTGCCAGCAGCGTAACTTACAGGGGGACTGAAGCTTTCTTT
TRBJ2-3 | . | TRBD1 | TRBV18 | CASSPGTDYTQYF | TGTGCCAGCTCACCCGGGACAGATTATACGCAGTATTTT
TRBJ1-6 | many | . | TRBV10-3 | CAITSSYNSPLHF | TGTGCCATCACGAGCTCCTATAATTCACCCCTCCACTTT
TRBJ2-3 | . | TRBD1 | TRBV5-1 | CASSGDSYRSDTQYF | TGCGCCAGCAGCGGGGACAGTTATCGTTCAGATACGCAGTATTTT
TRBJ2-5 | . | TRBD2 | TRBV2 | CASSEALGRSGGQETQYF | TGTGCCAGCAGTGAAGCGCTTGGGAGGAGCGGGGGGCAAGAGACCCAGTACTTC
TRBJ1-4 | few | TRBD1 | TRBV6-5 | CASSQDRARLFF | TGTGCCAGCAGCCAGGACAGGGCAAGACTGTTTTTT
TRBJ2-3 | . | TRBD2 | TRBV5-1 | CASSFGVDASGDTQYF | TGCGCCAGCAGCTTCGGGGTAGACGCTAGCGGGGATACGCAGTATTTT
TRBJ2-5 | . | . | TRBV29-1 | CSVDPHNRVGETQYF | TGCAGCGTTGACCCCCATAACAGGGTTGGGGAGACCCAGTACTTC
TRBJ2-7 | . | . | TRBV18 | CASSPPGIPYEQYF | TGTGCCAGCTCACCTCCAGGGATCCCCTACGAGCAGTACTTC
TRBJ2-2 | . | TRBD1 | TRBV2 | CASSELGTANTGELFF | TGTGCCAGCAGTGAATTAGGGACAGCCAACACCGGGGAGCTGTTTTTT